The 27 T cell receptor beta chains in this list originate from one sample, sequenced in a study of control samples from healthy donors and cancer patients. Produced via immunoSEQ multiplex PCR; TCRdb's table is partial and in-frame only. This sample has about 80,000 clones, with 70% to 85% found just once. The sequencing input was PBMCs. The receptors here all came from a man in his 60s with head and neck cancer.

The chain employs TRBV7-2 and TRBJ1-6, with 7 positions matching TRBD1. Germline values: CDR1 SGHTA, CDR2 FQGNSA. V shed 2 bases and J 7 bases; nucleotides not matched to a gene: 5. This CDR3 is built from 15 residues. The CDR3 region is CASSLLQGGNSPLHF. The CDR3 DNA is TGTGCCAGCAGCTTACTTCAGGGGGGGAATTCACCCCTCCACTTT.

This clone was recorded a few times. The chain has TRBV29-1 and TRBJ2-2, with D unclear. The CDR3 is 13 residues long. Germline CDR1 is SQVTM and CDR2 is ANQGSEA. The ends were cut back, 6 bases at V and 7 bases at J, with 15 bases in the middle. CDR3 residues: CSVGSNSFGELFF. CDR3 DNA sequence: TGCAGCGTGGGGTCCAACTCGTTCGGGGAGCTGTTTTTT.

The chain combines TRBV6-1 with TRBJ2-7; D is perhaps TRBD1 (5 bases). Germline V CDR1 and CDR2: MNHNS, SASEGT. V was pared by 5 bases and J by 1 base, with 12 bases between. The CDR3 extends over 14 amino acids. CDR3 loop: CASSYRGSSYEQYF. CDR3 bases: TGTGCCAGCAGTTATAGGGGCTCATCCTACGAGCAGTACTTC.

The J gene is TRBJ1-2, the V gene TRBV19; 7 bases are shared with TRBD1. This CDR3 comprises 15 residues. Trimming removed 6 bases from V and 7 bases from J; junction bases left unmatched: 14. Germline values: CDR1 LNHDA, CDR2 SQIVND (reference sequence). The CDR3: CASSPLEGARGGYTF. In DNA, the CDR3 is TGTGCCAGTAGCCCTCTCGAGGGGGCGCGCGGTGGCTACACCTTC. Complete variable domain (other parts from reference TRBV19 and TRBJ1-2): DGGITQSPKYLFRKEGQNVTLSCEQNLNHDAMYWYRQDPGQGLRLIYYSQIVNDFQKGDIAEGYSVSREKKESFPLTVTSAQKNPTAFYLCASSPLEGARGGYTFGSGTRLTVV.

The J gene is TRBJ2-1, the V gene TRBV4-1; D may correspond to TRBD1 or TRBD2 (5 bases each). The CDR3 is 15 amino acids. CDR1 is MGHRA, CDR2 YSYEKL, per germline. V was cut by 3 bases and J by 0 bases, with 9 bases left in between. The DNA for the CDR3 is TGCGCCAGCAGCCATTACGGGACCTCCTACAATGAGCAGTTCTTC. It is translated as CASSHYGTSYNEQFF.

J is TRBJ2-7 and V is TRBV28, with D perhaps being TRBD1 or TRBD2 (7 bases each). From germline, CDR1 is MDHEN and CDR2 SYDVKM. This CDR3 region has 15 residues. The germline V and J ends were trimmed by 10 bases and 5 bases, with 24 bases remaining between them. The CDR3 DNA is TGTGCCACCGAGGGGGAGGGGGCTAAATCCGACGAGCAGTACTTC. Translated: CATEGEGAKSDEQYF. Full variable domain (missing parts from reference TRBV28 and TRBJ2-7): DVKVTQSSRYLVKRTGEKVFLECVQDMDHENMFWYRQDPGLGLRLIYFSYDVKMKEKGDIPEGYSVSREKKERFSLILESASTNQTSMYLCATEGEGAKSDEQYFGPGTRLTVT.

The rearrangement uses TRBV5-1 and TRBJ2-5; D gene uncertain. This CDR3 has 12 residues. Germline V gene sequence: CDR1 SGHRS, CDR2 YFSETQ. V was shortened by 1 base and J by 5 bases, with 6 bases between the two germline ends. This CDR3 reads CASSLHAETQYF. The CDR3 nucleotides read TGCGCCAGCAGCTTGCACGCTGAGACCCAGTACTTC. The variable domain in full, with the rest retrieved from reference TRBV5-1 and TRBJ2-5, is KAGVTQTPRYLIKTRGQQVTLSCSPISGHRSVSWYQQTPGQGLQFLFEYFSETQRNKGNFPGRFSGRQFSNSRSEMNVSTLELGDSALYLCASSLHAETQYFGPGTRLLVL.

CDR3 loop: CASSRPDGNTIYF. The CDR3 DNA reads as TGTGCCAGCTCGAGGCCTGATGGAAACACCATATATTTT. The rearrangement uses TRBV27 and TRBJ1-3, with unresolved D. The CDR3 spans 13 residues. V dropped 8 bases and J dropped 3 bases, with 11 bases sitting between them. CDR1 and CDR2 (germline): MNHEY, SMNVEV (reference sequence).

V and J are TRBV5-1 and TRBJ1-4, with a possible D match to TRBD1 (5 bases). The germline gives CDR1 SGHRS, CDR2 YFSETQ. Trimming left V 4 bases short and J 8 bases short, with 18 bases between. The CDR3 covers 15 residues. The CDR3 region has the DNA TGCGCCAGCAGCCGGGGGAGGGCCCTTCGGGAAAAACTGTTTTTT. Translation gives CASSRGRALREKLFF.

J is TRBJ1-4 and V is TRBV4-2; 7 nucleotides agree with TRBD1. Trimming removed 0 bases from V and 6 bases from J; junction bases left unmatched: 7. Germline V gene data show CDR1 as LGHNA and CDR2 as YNFKEQ. This CDR3 has 16 amino acids. CDR3 in DNA: TGTGCCAGCAGCCAAGAAGGGGGCCTCGCCGATGAAAAACTGTTTTTT. Residues: CASSQEGGLADEKLFF.

This chain uses TRBV4-1 with TRBJ2-1; 10 nucleotides match TRBD2. Germline loops: CDR1 MGHRA, CDR2 YSYEKL. This CDR3 is built from 15 residues. With 1 base clipped from V and 8 bases from J, the junction kept 5 bases outside the gene matches. The CDR3 protein is CASSQAAGGRDEQFF. The CDR3 DNA reads as TGCGCCAGCAGCCAAGCAGCGGGAGGGCGGGATGAGCAGTTCTTC.

This rearrangement joins TRBV9 to TRBJ1-3; D perhaps matches TRBD1 (5 bases). Trimming took 0 bases from V and 2 from J, leaving 18 bases between them. The CDR3 totals 18 residues. Germline V lookup: CDR1 SGDLS, CDR2 YYNGEE. The CDR3, as DNA: TGTGCCAGCAGCGTAGTACCCGGAGGTTTGGGACCTGGAAACACCATATATTTT. This sequence encodes CASSVVPGGLGPGNTIYF. Based on the CDR3 plus reference TRBV9 and TRBJ1-3, the full variable domain is DSGVTQTPKHLITATGQRVTLRCSPRSGDLSVYWYQQSLDQGLQFLIQYYNGEERAKGNILERFSAQQFPDLHSELNLSSLELGDSALYFCASSVVPGGLGPGNTIYFGEGSWLTVV.

The rearrangement links TRBV6-5 to TRBJ1-6, with 8 bases aligning to TRBD1. V was clipped by 8 bases and J by 10 bases; unmatched bases: 10. The CDR3 extends over 14 amino acids. Germline V gives CDR1 MNHEY, CDR2 SVGAGI. CDR3 sequence reads: CASASDRVGSPLHF. The CDR3 region has the DNA TGTGCCAGCGCCTCGGACAGGGTCGGGTCACCCCTCCACTTT.

The V and J genes are TRBV3-1 (or the pseudogene TRBV3-2) and TRBJ1-1; D gene ambiguous. Germline V CDR1 and CDR2: LGHDT, YNNKEL (reference sequence). Between the trimmed V and J ends, which lost 3 bases and 9 bases, there was a span of 11 bases. The CDR3 sequence is 12 residues long. CDR3 loop: CASSQELTKAFF. CDR3 nucleotides: TGTGCCAGCAGCCAGGAACTGACGAAAGCTTTCTTT.

V gene TRBV2 combines with J gene TRBJ2-5, with unresolved D. The CDR3 runs to 15 residues. V was trimmed by 8 bases and J by 7 bases, leaving 23 bases between them. CDR1 and CDR2 (germline): SNHLY, FYNNEI. The CDR3 loop reads CASLPQASGVGTQYF. CDR3 nucleotides: TGTGCCAGCCTCCCCCAGGCCTCTGGCGTTGGGACCCAGTACTTC. Full variable domain (remainder filled in from reference TRBV2 and TRBJ2-5): EPEVTQTPSHQVTQMGQEVILRCVPISNHLYFYWYRQILGQKVEFLVSFYNNEISEKSEIFDDQFSVERPDGSNFTLKIRSTKLEDSAMYFCASLPQASGVGTQYFGPGTRLLVL.

V and J are TRBV5-5 and TRBJ2-1; TRBD1 aligns across 11 bases. Germline loops: CDR1 SGHKS, CDR2 YYEKEE (reference sequence). There are 15 residues in the CDR3. The junction had 5 bases not matched to a gene; V was cut back by 4 bases and J by 5 bases. CDR3 coding DNA: TGTGCCAGCAGCCCGGGACAGGGGGTTGACAATGAGCAGTTCTTC. It codes for CASSPGQGVDNEQFF.

The sample holds a few counts of this clone. The chain has TRBV5-5 and TRBJ2-1; TRBD1 agrees at 8 bases. CDR3 length: 17 residues. V was clipped by 2 bases and J by 2 bases; unmatched bases: 9. Germline V gene lookup returns CDR1 SGHKS and CDR2 YYEKEE (reference sequence). This CDR3 reads CASSLKDRALPYNEQFF. The CDR3 DNA reads TGTGCCAGCAGCTTAAAGGACAGGGCGCTCCCCTACAATGAGCAGTTCTTC.

In its sample, this clone was seen a few times. The rearrangement uses TRBV2 and TRBJ1-6; D unclear. The CDR3 runs to 15 residues. Looked up from germline, CDR1 is SNHLY and CDR2 is FYNNEI. Deletions cut 6 bases from V and 4 bases from J, with 13 bases between. This CDR3 is CASSADGPYNSPLHF. CDR3 DNA: TGTGCCAGCAGCGCGGACGGCCCATATAATTCACCCCTCCACTTT.

The chain has TRBV19 and TRBJ1-5; 9 nucleotides match TRBD1. Germline assignment: CDR1 LNHDA and CDR2 SQIVND (reference sequence). The J segment lost 3 bases and the V segment lost 11 bases, leaving 8 bases of the junction unmatched. CDR3 length: 14 residues. Here the CDR3 reads CACSGTGTNQPQHF. In nucleotides, the CDR3 is TGTGCCTGCTCCGGGACAGGGACCAATCAGCCCCAGCATTTT.

V and J are TRBV5-1 and TRBJ1-1; 9 positions agree with TRBD1. After removal of 4 bases from V and 3 bases from J, the junction contained 13 bases not matched to a gene. This CDR3 is 17 amino acids long. Germline V lookup: CDR1 SGHRS, CDR2 YFSETQ. The chain's CDR3 is CASSRTGDFMKDTEAFF. In DNA, the CDR3 is TGCGCCAGCAGCAGGACAGGGGATTTTATGAAGGACACTGAAGCTTTCTTT.

J is TRBJ2-7 and V is TRBV18; D is perhaps TRBD1 (5 bases). The V end lost 3 bases, the J end lost 0 bases, and 15 bases lay between the germline ends. CDR3 size: 16 residues. CDR1 KGHSH and CDR2 LQKENI come from the germline V gene. The CDR3 is CASSPFLRESSYEQYF. CDR3 bases: TGTGCCAGCTCACCCTTTCTCAGGGAAAGCTCCTACGAGCAGTACTTC.

The rearrangement joins TRBV2 to TRBJ2-2; 8 bases are shared with TRBD2. With 4 bases clipped from V and 7 bases from J, the junction kept 5 bases outside the gene matches. Germline assignment: CDR1 SNHLY and CDR2 FYNNEI. The CDR3 has 14 residues. Written as DNA, the CDR3 is TGTGCCAGCAGTGTCGGGAGGGCCATCGGGGAGCTGTTTTTT. Its protein product is CASSVGRAIGELFF.

In the case of this clone: Germline is not matched at one junction end, which may reflect a read error. The chain is built from TRBV6-1 and TRBJ2-7; unclear D gene. Germline V gene data show CDR1 as MNHNS and CDR2 as SASEGT. This CDR3 is built from 11 residues. CDR3 region: CASREEYEQYF. The CDR3 DNA reads as TGTGCCAGCAGAGAAGAATACGAGCAGTACTTC.

This chain joins TRBV21-1 and TRBJ2-7; the DNA was not used to check the table's D call, TRBD2. TRBV21-1 is an annotated pseudogene. The CDR3 is 16 amino acids. Here the CDR3 reads CASSKLRLAGCYEQYF. For the CDR3, the DNA is TGTGCCAGCAGCAAACTACGACTAGCGGGATGTTACGAGCAGTACTTC.

The J gene is TRBJ1-1, the V gene TRBV5-1, with TRBD1 matching over 7 bases. Per the germline V gene, CDR1 is SGHRS and CDR2 is YFSETQ. The ends lost 4 bases at V and 1 base at J; junction bases unmatched: 7. This CDR3 contains 15 residues. The chain's CDR3 is CASSRQGPSNTEAFF. The CDR3 DNA sequence: TGCGCCAGCAGCAGACAGGGACCATCGAACACTGAAGCTTTCTTT.

The chain joins TRBV28 to TRBJ1-5, with D tentatively TRBD1 (5 bases). Trimming shortened V by 7 bases and J by 3 bases, and 13 bases separated the two germline ends. Per germline, CDR1 MDHEN and CDR2 SYDVKM. The CDR3 extends over 14 amino acids. CDR3 sequence: CASKRQGYNQPQHF. CDR3 nucleotide sequence: TGTGCCAGCAAGAGGCAGGGATACAATCAGCCCCAGCATTTT.

The chain employs TRBV4-1 and TRBJ2-2; no reliable D call. The length of the CDR3 is 13 residues. Germline CDR1 is MGHRA and CDR2 is YSYEKL. The V end lost 6 bases, the J end lost 4 bases, and 9 bases lay between the germline ends. The CDR3 DNA follows: TGCGCCAGCAGTCCCGGTGGCACCGGGGAGCTGTTTTTT. This translates into CASSPGGTGELFF.